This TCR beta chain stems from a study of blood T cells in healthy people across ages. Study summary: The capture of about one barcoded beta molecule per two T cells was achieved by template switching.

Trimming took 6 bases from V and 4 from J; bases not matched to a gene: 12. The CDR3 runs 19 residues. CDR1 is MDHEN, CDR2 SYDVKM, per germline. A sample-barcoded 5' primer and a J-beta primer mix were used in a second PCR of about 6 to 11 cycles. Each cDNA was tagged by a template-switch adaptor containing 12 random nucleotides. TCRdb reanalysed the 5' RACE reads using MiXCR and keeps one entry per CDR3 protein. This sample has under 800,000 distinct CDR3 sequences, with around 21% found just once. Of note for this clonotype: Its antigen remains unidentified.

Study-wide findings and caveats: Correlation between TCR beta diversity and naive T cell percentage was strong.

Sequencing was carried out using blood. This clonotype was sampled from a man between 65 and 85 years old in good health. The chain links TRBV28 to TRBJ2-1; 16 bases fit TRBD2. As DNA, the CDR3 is TGTGCCAGCAGGAAAAAGGGACTAGCGGGAGGGCACGTGTACAATGAGCAGTTCTTC. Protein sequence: CASRKKGLAGGHVYNEQFF.